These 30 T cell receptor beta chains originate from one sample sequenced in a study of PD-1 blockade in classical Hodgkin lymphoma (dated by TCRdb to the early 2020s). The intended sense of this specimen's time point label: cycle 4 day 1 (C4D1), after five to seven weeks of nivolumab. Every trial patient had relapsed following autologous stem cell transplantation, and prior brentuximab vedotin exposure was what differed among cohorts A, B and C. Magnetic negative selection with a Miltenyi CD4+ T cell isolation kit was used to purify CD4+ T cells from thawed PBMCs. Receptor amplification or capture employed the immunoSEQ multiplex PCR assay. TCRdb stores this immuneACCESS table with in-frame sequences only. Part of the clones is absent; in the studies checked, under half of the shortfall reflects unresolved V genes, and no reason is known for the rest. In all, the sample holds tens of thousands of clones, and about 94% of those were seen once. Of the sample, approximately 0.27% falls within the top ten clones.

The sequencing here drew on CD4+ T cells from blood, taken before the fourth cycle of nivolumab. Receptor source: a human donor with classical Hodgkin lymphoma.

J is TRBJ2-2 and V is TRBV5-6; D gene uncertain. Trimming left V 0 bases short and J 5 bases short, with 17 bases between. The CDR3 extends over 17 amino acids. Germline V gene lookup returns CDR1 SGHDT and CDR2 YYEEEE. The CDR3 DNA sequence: TGTGCCAGCAGCTTGGCTCTCCTGCCCCTTCGAACCGGGGAGCTGTTTTTT. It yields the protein CASSLALLPLRTGELFF.

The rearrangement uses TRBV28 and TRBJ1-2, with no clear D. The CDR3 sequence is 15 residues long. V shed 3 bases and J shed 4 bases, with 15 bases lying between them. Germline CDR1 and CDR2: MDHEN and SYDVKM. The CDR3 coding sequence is TGTGCCAGCAGTTTCCCTGGCCCCTCGGGCTATGGCTACACCTTC. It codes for CASSFPGPSGYGYTF.

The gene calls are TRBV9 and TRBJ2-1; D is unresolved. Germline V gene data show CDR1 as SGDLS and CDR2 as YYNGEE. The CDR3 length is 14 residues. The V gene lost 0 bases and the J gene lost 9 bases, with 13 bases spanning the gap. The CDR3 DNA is TGTGCCAGCAGCGTAGAGCCGGCCTCTTCTGAGCAGTTCTTC. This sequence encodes CASSVEPASSEQFF.

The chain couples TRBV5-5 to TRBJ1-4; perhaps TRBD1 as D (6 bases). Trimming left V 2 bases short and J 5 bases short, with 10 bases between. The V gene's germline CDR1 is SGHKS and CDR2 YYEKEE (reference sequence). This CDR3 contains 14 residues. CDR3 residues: CASSFQGKNEKLFF. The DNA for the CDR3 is TGTGCCAGCAGCTTTCAGGGGAAGAATGAAAAACTGTTTTTT.

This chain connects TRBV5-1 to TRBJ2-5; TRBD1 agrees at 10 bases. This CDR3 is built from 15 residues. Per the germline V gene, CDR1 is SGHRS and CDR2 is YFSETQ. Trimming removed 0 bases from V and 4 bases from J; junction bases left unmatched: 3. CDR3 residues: CASSLAGTGAETQYF. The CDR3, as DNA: TGCGCCAGCAGCTTGGCGGGGACAGGGGCAGAGACCCAGTACTTC. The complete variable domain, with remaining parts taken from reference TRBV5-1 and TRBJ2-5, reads KAGVTQTPRYLIKTRGQQVTLSCSPISGHRSVSWYQQTPGQGLQFLFEYFSETQRNKGNFPGRFSGRQFSNSRSEMNVSTLELGDSALYLCASSLAGTGAETQYFGPGTRLLVL.

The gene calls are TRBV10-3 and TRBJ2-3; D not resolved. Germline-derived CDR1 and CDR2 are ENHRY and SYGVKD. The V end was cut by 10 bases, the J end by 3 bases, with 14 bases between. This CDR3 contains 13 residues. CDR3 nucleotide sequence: TGTGCCAGTCATGGCGCCGGGACAGATACGCAGTATTTT. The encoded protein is CASHGAGTDTQYF.

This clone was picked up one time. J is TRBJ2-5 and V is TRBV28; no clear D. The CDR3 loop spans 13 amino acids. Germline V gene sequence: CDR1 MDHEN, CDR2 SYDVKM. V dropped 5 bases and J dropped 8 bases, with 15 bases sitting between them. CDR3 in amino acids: CASSPIAPRTQYF. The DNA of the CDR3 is TGTGCCAGCAGTCCCATAGCACCAAGAACCCAGTACTTC.

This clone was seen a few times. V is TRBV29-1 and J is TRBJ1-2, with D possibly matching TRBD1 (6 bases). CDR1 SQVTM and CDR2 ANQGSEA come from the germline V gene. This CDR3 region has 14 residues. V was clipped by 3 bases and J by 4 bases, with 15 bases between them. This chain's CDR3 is CSVESQGTGYGYTF. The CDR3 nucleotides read TGCAGCGTTGAGTCTCAGGGGACCGGCTATGGCTACACCTTC.

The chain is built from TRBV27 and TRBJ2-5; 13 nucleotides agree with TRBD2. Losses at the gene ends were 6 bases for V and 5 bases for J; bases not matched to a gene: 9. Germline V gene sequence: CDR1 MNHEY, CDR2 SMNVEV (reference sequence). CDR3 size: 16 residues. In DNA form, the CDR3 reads TGTGCCAGCAGAAGGCCGGGACTAGCGGGGTTGGAGACCCAGTACTTC. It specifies CASRRPGLAGLETQYF.

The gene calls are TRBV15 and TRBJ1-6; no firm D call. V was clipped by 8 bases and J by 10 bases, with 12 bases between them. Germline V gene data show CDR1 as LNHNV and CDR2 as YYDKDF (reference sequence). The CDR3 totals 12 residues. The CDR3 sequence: CATGLGRSPLHF. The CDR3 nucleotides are TGTGCCACCGGTTTAGGGAGATCACCCCTCCACTTT.

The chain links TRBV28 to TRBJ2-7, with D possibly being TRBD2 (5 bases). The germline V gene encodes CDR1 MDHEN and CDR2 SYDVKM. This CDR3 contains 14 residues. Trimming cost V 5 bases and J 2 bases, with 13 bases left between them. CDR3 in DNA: TGTGCCAGCAGTCCAGCGGAAGCTCCCTACGAGCAGTACTTC. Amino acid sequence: CASSPAEAPYEQYF.

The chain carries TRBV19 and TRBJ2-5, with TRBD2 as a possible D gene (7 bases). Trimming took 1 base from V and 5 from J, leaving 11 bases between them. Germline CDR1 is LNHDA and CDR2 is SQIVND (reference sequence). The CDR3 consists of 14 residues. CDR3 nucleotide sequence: TGTGCCAGTAGTATAGGTCGGGGGGCGGAGACCCAGTACTTC. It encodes CASSIGRGAETQYF.

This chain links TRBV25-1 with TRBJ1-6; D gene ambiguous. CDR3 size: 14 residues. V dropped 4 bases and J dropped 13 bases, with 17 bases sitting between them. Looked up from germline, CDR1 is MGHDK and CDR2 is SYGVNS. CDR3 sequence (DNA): TGTGCCAGCAGTGGACGAGGTCTGACTTCCCCCCTCCACTTT. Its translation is CASSGRGLTSPLHF.

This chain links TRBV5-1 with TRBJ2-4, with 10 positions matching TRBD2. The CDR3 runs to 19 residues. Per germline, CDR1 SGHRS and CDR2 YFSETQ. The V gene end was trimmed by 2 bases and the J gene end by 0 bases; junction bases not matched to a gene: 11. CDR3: CASSLTAGGRGGAKNIQYF. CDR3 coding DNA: TGCGCCAGCAGCTTAACAGCGGGAGGGAGAGGGGGAGCCAAAAACATTCAGTACTTC. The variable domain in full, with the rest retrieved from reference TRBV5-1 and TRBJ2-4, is KAGVTQTPRYLIKTRGQQVTLSCSPISGHRSVSWYQQTPGQGLQFLFEYFSETQRNKGNFPGRFSGRQFSNSRSEMNVSTLELGDSALYLCASSLTAGGRGGAKNIQYFGAGTRLSVL.

The CDR3, as DNA: TGTGCCAGCAGTGATTCGTGGGGGAAGTCAAATGAGCAGTTCTTC. Amino acids: CASSDSWGKSNEQFF. The J gene is TRBJ2-1, the V gene TRBV2; possibly TRBD1 or TRBD2 for D (5 bases each). Germline V gene data show CDR1 as SNHLY and CDR2 as FYNNEI. The CDR3 has 15 amino acids. Trimming removed 3 bases at V and 7 bases at J, with 16 bases between.

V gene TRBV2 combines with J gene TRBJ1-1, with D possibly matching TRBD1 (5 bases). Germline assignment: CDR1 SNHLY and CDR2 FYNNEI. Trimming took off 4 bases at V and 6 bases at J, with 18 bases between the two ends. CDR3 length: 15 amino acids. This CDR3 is CASSGKRPGLAEAFF. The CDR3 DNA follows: TGTGCCAGCAGTGGAAAAAGACCGGGACTTGCTGAAGCTTTCTTT.

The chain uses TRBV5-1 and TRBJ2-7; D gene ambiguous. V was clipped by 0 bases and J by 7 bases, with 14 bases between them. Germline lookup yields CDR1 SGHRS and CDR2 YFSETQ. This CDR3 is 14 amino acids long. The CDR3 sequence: CASSLVGTLREQYF. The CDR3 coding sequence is TGCGCCAGCAGCTTGGTAGGTACCCTACGGGAGCAGTACTTC. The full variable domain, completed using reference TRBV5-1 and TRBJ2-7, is KAGVTQTPRYLIKTRGQQVTLSCSPISGHRSVSWYQQTPGQGLQFLFEYFSETQRNKGNFPGRFSGRQFSNSRSEMNVSTLELGDSALYLCASSLVGTLREQYFGPGTRLTVT.

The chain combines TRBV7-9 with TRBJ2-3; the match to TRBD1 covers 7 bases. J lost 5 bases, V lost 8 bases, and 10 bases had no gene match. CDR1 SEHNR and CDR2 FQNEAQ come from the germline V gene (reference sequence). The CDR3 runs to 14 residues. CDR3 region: CASGPGTVVDTQYF. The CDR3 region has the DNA TGTGCCAGCGGCCCCGGGACAGTAGTAGATACGCAGTATTTT.

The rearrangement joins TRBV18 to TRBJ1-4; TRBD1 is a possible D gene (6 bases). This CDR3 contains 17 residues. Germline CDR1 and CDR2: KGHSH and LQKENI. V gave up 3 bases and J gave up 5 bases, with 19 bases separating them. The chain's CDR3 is CASSPGNRASLNEKLFF. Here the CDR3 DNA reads TGTGCCAGCTCACCTGGCAACAGGGCGTCCCTAAATGAAAAACTGTTTTTT.

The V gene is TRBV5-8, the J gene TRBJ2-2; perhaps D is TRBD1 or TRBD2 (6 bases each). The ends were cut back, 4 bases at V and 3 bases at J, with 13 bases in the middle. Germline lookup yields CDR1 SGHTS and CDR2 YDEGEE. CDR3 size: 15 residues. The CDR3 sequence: CASSLRGADTGELFF. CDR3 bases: TGTGCCAGCAGCCTAAGGGGGGCGGACACCGGGGAGCTGTTTTTT.

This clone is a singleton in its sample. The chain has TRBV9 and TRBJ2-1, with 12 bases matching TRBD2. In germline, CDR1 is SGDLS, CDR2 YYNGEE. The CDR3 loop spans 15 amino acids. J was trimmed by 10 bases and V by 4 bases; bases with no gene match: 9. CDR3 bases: TGTGCCAGCAGCCCCTCTAGCGGGAGGGCCCAGGAGCAGTTCTTC. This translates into CASSPSSGRAQEQFF.

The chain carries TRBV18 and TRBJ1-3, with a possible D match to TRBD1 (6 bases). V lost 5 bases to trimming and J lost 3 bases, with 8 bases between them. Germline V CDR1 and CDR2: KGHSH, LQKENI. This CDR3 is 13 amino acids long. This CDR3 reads CASSTTGGNTIYF. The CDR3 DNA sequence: TGTGCCAGCTCAACGACAGGTGGAAACACCATATATTTT.

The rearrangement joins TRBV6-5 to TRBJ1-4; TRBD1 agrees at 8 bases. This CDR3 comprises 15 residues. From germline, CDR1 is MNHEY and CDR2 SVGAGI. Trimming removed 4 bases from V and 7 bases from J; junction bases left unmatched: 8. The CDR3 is CASSWIRGQAEKLFF. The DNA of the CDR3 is TGTGCCAGCAGTTGGATCAGGGGGCAAGCTGAAAAACTGTTTTTT.

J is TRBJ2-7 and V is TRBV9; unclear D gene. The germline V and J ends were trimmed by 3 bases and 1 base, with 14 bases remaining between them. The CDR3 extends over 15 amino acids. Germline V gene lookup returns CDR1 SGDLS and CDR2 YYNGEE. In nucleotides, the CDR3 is TGTGCCAGCAGCGGCAGGCGCAGGTTTTCCTACGAGCAGTACTTC. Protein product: CASSGRRRFSYEQYF. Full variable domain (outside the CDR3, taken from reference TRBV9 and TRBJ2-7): DSGVTQTPKHLITATGQRVTLRCSPRSGDLSVYWYQQSLDQGLQFLIQYYNGEERAKGNILERFSAQQFPDLHSELNLSSLELGDSALYFCASSGRRRFSYEQYFGPGTRLTVT.

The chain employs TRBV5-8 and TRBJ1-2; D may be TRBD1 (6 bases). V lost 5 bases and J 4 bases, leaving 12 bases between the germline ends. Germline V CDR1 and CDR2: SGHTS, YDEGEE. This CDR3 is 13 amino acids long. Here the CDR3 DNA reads TGTGCCAGCAGGCTTACAGGGCTCTATGGCTACACCTTC. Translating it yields CASRLTGLYGYTF.

The CDR3 bases are TGCAGCGTAAGAAGGGGACAAAGTTCTGGAAACACCATATATTTT. Translation gives CSVRRGQSSGNTIYF. The rearrangement uses TRBV29-1 and TRBJ1-3; perhaps TRBD1 as D (6 bases). The CDR3 is 15 amino acids. V was clipped by 6 bases and J by 1 base, with 16 bases between them. CDR1 is SQVTM and CDR2 is ANQGSEA in the germline V gene.

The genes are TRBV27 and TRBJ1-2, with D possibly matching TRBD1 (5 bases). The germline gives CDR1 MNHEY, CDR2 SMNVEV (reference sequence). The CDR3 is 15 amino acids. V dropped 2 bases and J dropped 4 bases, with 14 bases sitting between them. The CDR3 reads CASSLNGAGGYGYTF. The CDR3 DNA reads TGTGCCAGCAGTTTAAACGGGGCAGGCGGCTATGGCTACACCTTC.

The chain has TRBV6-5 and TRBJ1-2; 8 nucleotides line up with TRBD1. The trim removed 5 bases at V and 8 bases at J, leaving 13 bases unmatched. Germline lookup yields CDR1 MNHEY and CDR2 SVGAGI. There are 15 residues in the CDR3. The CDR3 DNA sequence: TGTGCCAGCAGTCGAGACAGGGGAGGCGGTGGCGGCTACACCTTC. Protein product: CASSRDRGGGGGYTF.

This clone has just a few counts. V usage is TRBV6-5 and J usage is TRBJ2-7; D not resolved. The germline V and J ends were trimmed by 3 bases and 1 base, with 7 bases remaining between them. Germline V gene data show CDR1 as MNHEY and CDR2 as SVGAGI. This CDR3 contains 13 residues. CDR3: CASSYTPSYEQYF. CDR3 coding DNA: TGTGCCAGCAGTTATACACCTTCCTACGAGCAGTACTTC.

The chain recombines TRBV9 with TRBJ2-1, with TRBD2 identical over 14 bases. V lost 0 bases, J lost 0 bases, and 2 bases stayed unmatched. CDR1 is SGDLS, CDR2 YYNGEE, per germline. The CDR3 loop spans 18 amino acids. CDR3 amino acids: CASSVEGTSGSSYNEQFF. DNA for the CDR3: TGTGCCAGCAGCGTAGAGGGGACTAGCGGGAGCTCCTACAATGAGCAGTTCTTC.